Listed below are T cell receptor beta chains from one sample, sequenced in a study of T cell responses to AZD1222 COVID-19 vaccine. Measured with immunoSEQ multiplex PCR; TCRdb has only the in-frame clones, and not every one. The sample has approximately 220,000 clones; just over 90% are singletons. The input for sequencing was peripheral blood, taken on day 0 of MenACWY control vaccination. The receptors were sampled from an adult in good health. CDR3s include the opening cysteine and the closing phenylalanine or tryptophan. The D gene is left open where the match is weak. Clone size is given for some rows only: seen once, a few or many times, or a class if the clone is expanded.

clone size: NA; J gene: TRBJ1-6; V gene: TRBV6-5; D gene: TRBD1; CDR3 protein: CASSYNGDRGSPLHF; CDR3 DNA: TGTGCCAGCAGTTACAATGGGGACAGGGGTTCACCCCTCCACTTT
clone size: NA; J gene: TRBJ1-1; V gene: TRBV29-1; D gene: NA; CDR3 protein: CSVQVGSMNTEAFF; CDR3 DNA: TGCAGCGTTCAGGTCGGATCGATGAACACTGAAGCTTTCTTT
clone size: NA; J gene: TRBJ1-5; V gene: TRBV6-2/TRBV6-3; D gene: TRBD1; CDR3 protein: CASSSGRGYRQPQHF; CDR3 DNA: TGTGCCAGCAGTTCGGGCAGGGGGTACCGTCAGCCCCAGCATTTT
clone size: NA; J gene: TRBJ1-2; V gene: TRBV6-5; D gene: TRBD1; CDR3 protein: CASRTRTGSNYGYTF; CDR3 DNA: TGTGCCAGCAGAACTCGGACAGGGTCGAACTATGGCTACACCTTC
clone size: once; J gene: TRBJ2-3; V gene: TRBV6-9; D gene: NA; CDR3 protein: CASKRRGKGTDTQYF; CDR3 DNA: TGTGCCAGCAAGAGGCGGGGCAAGGGCACAGATACGCAGTATTTT
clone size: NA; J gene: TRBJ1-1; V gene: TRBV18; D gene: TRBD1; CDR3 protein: CASSRGQSGLGTEAFF; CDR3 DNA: TGTGCCAGCTCACGGGGACAGTCCGGTTTGGGCACTGAAGCTTTCTTT
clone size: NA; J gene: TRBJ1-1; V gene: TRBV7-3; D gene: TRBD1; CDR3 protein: CASSADRESTEAFF; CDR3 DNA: TGTGCCAGCAGCGCTGACAGGGAGAGCACTGAAGCTTTCTTT
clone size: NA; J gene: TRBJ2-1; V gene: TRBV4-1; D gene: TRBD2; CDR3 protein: CASSHPAGRGGNEQFF; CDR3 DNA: TGCGCCAGCAGCCATCCGGCGGGGCGGGGGGGCAATGAGCAGTTCTTC
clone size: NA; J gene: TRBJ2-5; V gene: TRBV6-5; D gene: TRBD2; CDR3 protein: CASRKRGVETQYF; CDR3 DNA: TGTGCCAGCAGGAAGCGGGGGGTTGAGACCCAGTACTTC
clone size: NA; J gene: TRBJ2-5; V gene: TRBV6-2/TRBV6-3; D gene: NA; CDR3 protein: CASSALQRGQETQYF; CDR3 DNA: TGTGCCAGCAGTGCCCTCCAGAGGGGACAAGAGACCCAGTACTTC
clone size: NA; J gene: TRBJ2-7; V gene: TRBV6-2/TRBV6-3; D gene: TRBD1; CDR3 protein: CASRPNRGSFVYEQYF; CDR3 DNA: TGTGCCAGCAGACCTAACAGGGGAAGTTTTGTCTACGAGCAGTACTTC
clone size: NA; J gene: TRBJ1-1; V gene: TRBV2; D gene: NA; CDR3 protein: CASMRGQENTEAFF; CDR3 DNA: TGTGCCAGCATGCGCGGCCAGGAGAACACTGAAGCTTTCTTT
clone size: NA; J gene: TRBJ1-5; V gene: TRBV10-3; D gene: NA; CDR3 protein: CAISAGRDSNQPQHF; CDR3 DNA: TGTGCCATCAGTGCAGGAAGGGACAGCAATCAGCCCCAGCATTTT
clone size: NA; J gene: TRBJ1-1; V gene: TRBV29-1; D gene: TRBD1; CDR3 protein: CSVRQGAEAFF; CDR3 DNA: TGCAGCGTTAGGCAGGGGGCTGAAGCTTTCTTT
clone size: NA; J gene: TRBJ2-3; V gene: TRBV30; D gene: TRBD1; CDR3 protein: CAWGGQTDTQYF; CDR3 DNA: TGTGCCTGGGGGGGACAGACAGATACGCAGTATTTT
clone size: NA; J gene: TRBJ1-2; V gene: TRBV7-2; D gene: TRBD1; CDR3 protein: CASSLASSGGARNYGYTF; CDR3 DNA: TGTGCCAGCAGCTTAGCGTCTTCAGGGGGTGCGAGGAACTATGGCTACACCTTC
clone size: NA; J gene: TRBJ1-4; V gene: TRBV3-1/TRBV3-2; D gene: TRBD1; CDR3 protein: CASSQDRTGNATNEKLFF; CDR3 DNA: TGTGCCAGCAGCCAAGACAGGACAGGGAATGCAACTAATGAAAAACTGTTTTTT
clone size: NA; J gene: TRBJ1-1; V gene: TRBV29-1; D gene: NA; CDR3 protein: CSVGEERIGPEAFF; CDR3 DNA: TGCAGCGTTGGGGAGGAAAGGATTGGGCCTGAAGCTTTCTTT
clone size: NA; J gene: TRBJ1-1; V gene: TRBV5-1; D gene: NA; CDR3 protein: CASSAFMNTEAFF; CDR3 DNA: TGCGCCAGCAGCGCATTCATGAACACTGAAGCTTTCTTT
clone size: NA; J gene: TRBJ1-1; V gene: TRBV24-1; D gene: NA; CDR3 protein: CATSEHTASEAFF; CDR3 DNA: TGTGCCACCAGTGAGCACACCGCCTCTGAAGCTTTCTTT
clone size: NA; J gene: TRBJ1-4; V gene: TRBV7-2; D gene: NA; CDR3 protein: CASSFDSATNEKLFF; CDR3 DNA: TGTGCCAGCAGCTTCGACAGTGCAACTAATGAAAAACTGTTTTTT
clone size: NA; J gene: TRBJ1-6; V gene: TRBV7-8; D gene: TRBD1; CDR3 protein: CASSAGQGNSPLHF; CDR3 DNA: TGTGCCAGCTCGGCGGGACAGGGGAATTCACCCCTCCACTTT
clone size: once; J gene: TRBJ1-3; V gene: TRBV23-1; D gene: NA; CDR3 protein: CASSQSPGSGNTIYF; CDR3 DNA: TGCGCCAGCAGTCAATCCCCAGGCTCTGGAAACACCATATATTTT
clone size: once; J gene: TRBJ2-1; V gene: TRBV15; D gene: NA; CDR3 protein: CATRRGQGMRDEQFF; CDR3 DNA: TGTGCCACCAGAAGAGGACAAGGGATGAGAGATGAGCAGTTCTTC
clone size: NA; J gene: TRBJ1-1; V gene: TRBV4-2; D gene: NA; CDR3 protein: CASSQTLRGGRMNTEAFF; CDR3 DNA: TGTGCCAGCAGCCAAACCCTCAGGGGCGGGCGAATGAACACTGAAGCTTTCTTT
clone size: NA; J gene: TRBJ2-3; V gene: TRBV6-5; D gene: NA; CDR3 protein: CASSYRGGSTDTQYF; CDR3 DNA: TGTGCCAGCAGTTATAGAGGTGGAAGCACAGATACGCAGTATTTT
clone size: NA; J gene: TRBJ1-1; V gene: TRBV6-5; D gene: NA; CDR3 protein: CASSSGLNTEAFF; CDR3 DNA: TGTGCCAGCAGTTCGGGCCTTAACACTGAAGCTTTCTTT
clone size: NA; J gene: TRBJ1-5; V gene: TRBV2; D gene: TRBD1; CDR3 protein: CASSDERTGGGQPQHF; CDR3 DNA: TGTGCCAGCAGTGACGAGAGGACAGGGGGTGGACAGCCCCAGCATTTT
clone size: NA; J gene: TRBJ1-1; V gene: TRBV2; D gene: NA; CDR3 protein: CASSESRGLMNTEAFF; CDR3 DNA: TGTGCCAGCAGTGAATCCAGGGGCCTCATGAACACTGAAGCTTTCTTT
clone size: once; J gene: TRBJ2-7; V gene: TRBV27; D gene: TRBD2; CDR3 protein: CASSSRAGSFYEQYF; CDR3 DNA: TGTGCCAGCAGTTCCCGAGCGGGAAGTTTCTACGAGCAGTACTTC
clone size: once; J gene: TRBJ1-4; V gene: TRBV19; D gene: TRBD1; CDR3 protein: CASYDIRGGSEKLFF; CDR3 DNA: TGTGCCAGTTACGATATAAGAGGGGGCAGCGAAAAACTGTTTTTT
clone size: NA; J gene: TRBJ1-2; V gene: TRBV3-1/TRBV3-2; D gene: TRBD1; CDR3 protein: CASSQGQGAGYGYTF; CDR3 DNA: TGTGCCAGCAGCCAAGGACAGGGGGCGGGCTATGGCTACACCTTC